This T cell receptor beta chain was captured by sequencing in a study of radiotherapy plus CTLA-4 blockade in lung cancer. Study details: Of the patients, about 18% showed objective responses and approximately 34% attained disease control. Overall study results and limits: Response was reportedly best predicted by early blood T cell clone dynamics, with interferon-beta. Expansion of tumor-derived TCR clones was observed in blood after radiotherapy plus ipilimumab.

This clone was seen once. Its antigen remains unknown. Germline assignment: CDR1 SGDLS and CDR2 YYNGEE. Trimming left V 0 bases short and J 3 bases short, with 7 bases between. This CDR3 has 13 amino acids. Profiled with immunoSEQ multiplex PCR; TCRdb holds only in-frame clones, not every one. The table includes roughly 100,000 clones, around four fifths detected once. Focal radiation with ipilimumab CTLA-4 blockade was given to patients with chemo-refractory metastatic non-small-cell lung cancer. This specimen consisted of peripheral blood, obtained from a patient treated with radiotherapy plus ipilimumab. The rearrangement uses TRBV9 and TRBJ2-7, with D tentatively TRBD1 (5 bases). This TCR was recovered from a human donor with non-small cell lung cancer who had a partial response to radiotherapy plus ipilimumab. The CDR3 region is CASSVEDSYEQYF. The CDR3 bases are TGTGCCAGCAGCGTAGAAGACAGCTACGAGCAGTACTTC.